One and the same sample provided the 4 T cell receptor beta chains below, sequenced in a study of cytomegalovirus exposure and HLA in healthy donors. Sequencing was performed with immunoSEQ multiplex PCR; in TCRdb, only in-frame clones are kept and a portion is missing. The sample shows 180,000 or so clones, around nine tenths of them seen only once. Sequenced input: PBMCs. The receptor set was obtained from a man aged 25-45 years in good health and CMV-seropositive.

This clone was found once. The J gene is TRBJ2-7, the V gene TRBV5-1; 9 bases fit TRBD2. With 4 bases clipped from V and 2 bases from J, the junction kept 10 bases outside the gene matches. The CDR3 length is 16 residues. CDR1 is SGHRS, CDR2 YFSETQ, per germline. DNA for the CDR3: TGCGCCAGCAGCAGGGCCTCTAGCGGGGAGACCTACGAGCAGTACTTC. It specifies CASSRASSGETYEQYF.

The rearrangement links TRBV2 to TRBJ2-5; the D call may be TRBD1 or TRBD2 (7 bases each). Trimming removed 6 bases from V and 5 bases from J, with 16 bases in between. The CDR3 spans 14 residues. Germline CDR1 is SNHLY and CDR2 is FYNNEI. The CDR3 spells CASSQGGIRETQYF. The CDR3, as DNA: TGTGCCAGCAGCCAGGGGGGGATACGGGAGACCCAGTACTTC.

This chain links TRBV28 with TRBJ2-5; TRBD1 might be the D (6 bases). Germline CDR1 reads MDHEN; CDR2 reads SYDVKM. The CDR3 contains 16 residues. Trimming removed 1 base from V and 1 base from J, with 13 bases in between. As DNA, the CDR3 is TGTGCCAGCAGTTTATCCCCCAACAGGGCCCAAGAGACCCAGTACTTC. This gives the protein CASSLSPNRAQETQYF.

The gene calls are TRBV28 and TRBJ1-5, with TRBD1 matching over 8 bases. V lost 4 bases, J lost 6 bases, and 17 bases stayed unmatched. CDR1 is MDHEN, CDR2 SYDVKM, per germline. The CDR3 sequence is 18 residues long. The CDR3 loop is CASSSYLFRQGASQPQHF. The DNA for the CDR3 is TGTGCCAGCAGTTCCTACCTCTTCAGGCAGGGGGCCTCTCAGCCCCAGCATTTT.